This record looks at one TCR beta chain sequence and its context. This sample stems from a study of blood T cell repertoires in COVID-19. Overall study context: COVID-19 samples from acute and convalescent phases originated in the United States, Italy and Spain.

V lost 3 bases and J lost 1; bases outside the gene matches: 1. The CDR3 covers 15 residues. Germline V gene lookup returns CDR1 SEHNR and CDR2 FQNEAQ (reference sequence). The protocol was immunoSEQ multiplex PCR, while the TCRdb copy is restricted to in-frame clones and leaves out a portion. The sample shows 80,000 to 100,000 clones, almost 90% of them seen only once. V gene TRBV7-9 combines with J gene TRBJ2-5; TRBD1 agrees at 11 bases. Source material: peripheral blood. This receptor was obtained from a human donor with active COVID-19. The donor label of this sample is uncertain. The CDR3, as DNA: TGTGCCAGCAGCTTCGGGACAGGGGGCCAAGAGACCCAGTACTTC. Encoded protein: CASSFGTGGQETQYF.